The present TCR beta chain was sequenced within a study of cytomegalovirus exposure and HLA in healthy donors. This clone was found a few times. The CDR3 has 14 residues. V dropped 2 bases and J dropped 2 bases, with 12 bases sitting between them. Germline values: CDR1 SQVTM, CDR2 ANQGSEA. The PCR made use of 60 Vbeta and 13 Jbeta primers. TCRdb keeps only in-frame clones here, not all; method: immunoSEQ multiplex PCR. The repertoire holds roughly 190,000 clones, about 9% seen once, with 1% to 1.5% in the top ten. Sequencing was performed on PBMCs. The J gene is TRBJ1-1, the V gene TRBV29-1, with D perhaps matching TRBD1 (6 bases). The TCR sequence derives from a woman aged 30 to 39 in good health and CMV-seropositive. The CDR3 bases are TGCAGCGTTGAACGGCAGGGGCGTAACACTGAAGCTTTCTTT. This encodes CSVERQGRNTEAFF.